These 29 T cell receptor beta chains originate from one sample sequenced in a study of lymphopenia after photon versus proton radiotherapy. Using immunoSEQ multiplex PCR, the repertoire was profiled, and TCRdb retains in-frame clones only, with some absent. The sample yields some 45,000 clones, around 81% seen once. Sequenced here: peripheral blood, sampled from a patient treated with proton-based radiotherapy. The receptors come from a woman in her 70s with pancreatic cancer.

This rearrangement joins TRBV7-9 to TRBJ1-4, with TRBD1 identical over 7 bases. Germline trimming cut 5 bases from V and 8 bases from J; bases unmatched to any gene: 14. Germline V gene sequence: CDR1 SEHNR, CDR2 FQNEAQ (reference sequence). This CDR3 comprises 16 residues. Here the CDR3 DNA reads TGTGCCAGCAGCACCGGGACAGCCGCCAAAGGGGAAAAACTGTTTTTT. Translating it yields CASSTGTAAKGEKLFF.

The CDR3 sequence: CASSPGTGLYGYTF. Here the CDR3 DNA reads TGTGCCAGCAGCCCTGGGACAGGCCTTTATGGCTACACCTTC. This chain joins TRBV7-8 and TRBJ1-2; the match to TRBD1 covers 8 bases. The CDR3 consists of 14 residues. Germline loops: CDR1 SGHVS, CDR2 FQNEAQ. With V trimmed by 5 bases and J by 5 bases, 7 bases remained unmatched.

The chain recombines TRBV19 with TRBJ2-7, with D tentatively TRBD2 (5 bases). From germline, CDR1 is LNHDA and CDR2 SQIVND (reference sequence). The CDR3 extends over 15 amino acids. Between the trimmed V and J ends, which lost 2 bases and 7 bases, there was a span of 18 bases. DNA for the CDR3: TGTGCCAGTAGTATACAAAGCCAGGCGGGTAGGGAGCAGTACTTC. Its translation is CASSIQSQAGREQYF.

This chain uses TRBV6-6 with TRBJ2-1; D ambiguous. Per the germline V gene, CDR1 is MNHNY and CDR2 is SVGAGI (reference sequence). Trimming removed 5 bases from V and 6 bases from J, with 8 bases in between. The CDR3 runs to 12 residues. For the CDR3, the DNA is TGTGCCAGCAGTCCGTCATTCAATGAGCAGTTCTTC. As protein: CASSPSFNEQFF.

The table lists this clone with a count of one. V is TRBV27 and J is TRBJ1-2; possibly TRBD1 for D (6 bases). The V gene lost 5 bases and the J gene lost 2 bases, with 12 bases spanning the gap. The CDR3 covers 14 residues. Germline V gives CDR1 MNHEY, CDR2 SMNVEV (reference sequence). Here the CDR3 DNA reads TGTGCCAGCAGTGTTTACGGGGGCAACTATGGCTACACCTTC. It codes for CASSVYGGNYGYTF.

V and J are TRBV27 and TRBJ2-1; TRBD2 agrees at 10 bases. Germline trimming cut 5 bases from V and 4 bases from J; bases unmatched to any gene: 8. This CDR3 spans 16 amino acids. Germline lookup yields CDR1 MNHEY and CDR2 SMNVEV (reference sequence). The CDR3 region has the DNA TGTGCCAGCAGTCCTAGACTAGCGGGCGGATACAATGAGCAGTTCTTC. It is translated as CASSPRLAGGYNEQFF.

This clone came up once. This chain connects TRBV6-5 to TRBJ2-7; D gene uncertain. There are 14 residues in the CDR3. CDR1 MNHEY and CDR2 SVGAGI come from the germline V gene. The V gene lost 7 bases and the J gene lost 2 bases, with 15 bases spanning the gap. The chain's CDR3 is CASIRGADTYEQYF. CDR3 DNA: TGTGCCAGCATCCGAGGCGCGGATACCTACGAGCAGTACTTC.

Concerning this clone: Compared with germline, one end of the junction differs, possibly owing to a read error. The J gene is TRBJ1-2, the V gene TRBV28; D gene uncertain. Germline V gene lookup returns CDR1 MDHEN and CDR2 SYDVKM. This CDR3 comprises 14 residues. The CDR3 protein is CASSSAVTNYDYTF. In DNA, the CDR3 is TGTGCCAGCAGTTCAGCGGTCACTAACTATGACTACACCTTC.

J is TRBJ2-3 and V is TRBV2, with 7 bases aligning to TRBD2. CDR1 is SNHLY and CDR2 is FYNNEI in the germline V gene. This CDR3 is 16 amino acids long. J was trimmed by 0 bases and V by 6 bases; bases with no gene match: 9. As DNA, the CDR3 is TGTGCCAGCAGGGACTACGGCGGGAGTAGCACAGATACGCAGTATTTT. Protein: CASRDYGGSSTDTQYF. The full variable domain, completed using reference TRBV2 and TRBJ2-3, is EPEVTQTPSHQVTQMGQEVILRCVPISNHLYFYWYRQILGQKVEFLVSFYNNEISEKSEIFDDQFSVERPDGSNFTLKIRSTKLEDSAMYFCASRDYGGSSTDTQYFGPGTRLTVL.

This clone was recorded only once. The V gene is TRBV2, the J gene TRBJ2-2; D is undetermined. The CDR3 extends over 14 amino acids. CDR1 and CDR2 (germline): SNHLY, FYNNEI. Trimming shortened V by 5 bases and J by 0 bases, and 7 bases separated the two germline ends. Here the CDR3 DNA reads TGTGCCAGCAGTTGGACCCCGAACACCGGGGAGCTGTTTTTT. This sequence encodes CASSWTPNTGELFF.

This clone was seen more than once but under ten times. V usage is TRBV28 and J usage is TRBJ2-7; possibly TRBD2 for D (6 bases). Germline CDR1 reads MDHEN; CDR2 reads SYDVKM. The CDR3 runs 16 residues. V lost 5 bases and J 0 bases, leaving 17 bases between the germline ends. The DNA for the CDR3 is TGTGCCAGCAGTCCCCGACTGGAGCGGGCCTCCTACGAGCAGTACTTC. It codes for CASSPRLERASYEQYF. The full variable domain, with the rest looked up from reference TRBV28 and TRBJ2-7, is DVKVTQSSRYLVKRTGEKVFLECVQDMDHENMFWYRQDPGLGLRLIYFSYDVKMKEKGDIPEGYSVSREKKERFSLILESASTNQTSMYLCASSPRLERASYEQYFGPGTRLTVT.

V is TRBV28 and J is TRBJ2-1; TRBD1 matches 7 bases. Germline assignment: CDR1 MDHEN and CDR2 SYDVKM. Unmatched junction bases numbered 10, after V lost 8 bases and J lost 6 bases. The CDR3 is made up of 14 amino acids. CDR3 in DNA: TGTGCCAGCGGCCCCTCAGGGGGTTTCAATGAGCAGTTCTTC. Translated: CASGPSGGFNEQFF.

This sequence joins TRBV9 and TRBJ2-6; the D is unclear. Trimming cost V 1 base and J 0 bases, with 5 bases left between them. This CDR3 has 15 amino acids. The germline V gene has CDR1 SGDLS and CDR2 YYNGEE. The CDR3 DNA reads TGTGCCAGCAGCGTACAGAGCTCTGGGGCCAACGTCCTGACTTTC. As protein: CASSVQSSGANVLTF.

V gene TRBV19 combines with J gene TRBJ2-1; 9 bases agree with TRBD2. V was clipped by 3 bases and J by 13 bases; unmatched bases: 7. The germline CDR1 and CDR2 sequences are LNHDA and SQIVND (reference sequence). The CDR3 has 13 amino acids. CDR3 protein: CASSIGREGSQFF. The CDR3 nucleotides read TGTGCCAGTAGTATTGGGCGGGAGGGCTCACAGTTCTTC.

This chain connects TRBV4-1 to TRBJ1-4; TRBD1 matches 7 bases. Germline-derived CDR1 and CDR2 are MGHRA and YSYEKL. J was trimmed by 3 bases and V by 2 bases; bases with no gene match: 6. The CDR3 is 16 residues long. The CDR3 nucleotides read TGCGCCAGCAGCCAATACTTACAGGGGTCTAATGAAAAACTGTTTTTT. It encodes CASSQYLQGSNEKLFF.

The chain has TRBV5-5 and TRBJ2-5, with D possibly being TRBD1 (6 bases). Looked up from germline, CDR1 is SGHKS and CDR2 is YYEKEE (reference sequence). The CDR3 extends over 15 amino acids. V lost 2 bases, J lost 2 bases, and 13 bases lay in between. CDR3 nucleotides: TGTGCCAGCAGCTTCTCTGGACAGCGTCAAGAGACCCAGTACTTC. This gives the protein CASSFSGQRQETQYF.

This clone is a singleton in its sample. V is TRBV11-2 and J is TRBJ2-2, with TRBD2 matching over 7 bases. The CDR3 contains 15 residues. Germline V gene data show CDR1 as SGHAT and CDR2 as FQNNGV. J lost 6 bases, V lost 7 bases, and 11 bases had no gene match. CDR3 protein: CASTREAVVAGELFF. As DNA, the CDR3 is TGTGCCAGCACCCGGGAGGCGGTCGTCGCCGGGGAGCTGTTTTTT.

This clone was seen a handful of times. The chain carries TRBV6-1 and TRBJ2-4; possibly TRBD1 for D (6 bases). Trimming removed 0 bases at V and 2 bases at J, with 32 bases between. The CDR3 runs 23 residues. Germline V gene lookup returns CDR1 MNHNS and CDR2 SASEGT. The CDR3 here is CASSEALRGWTEGGSFSKNIQYF. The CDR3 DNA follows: TGTGCCAGCAGTGAAGCGCTTCGGGGTTGGACAGAGGGTGGGTCGTTCTCCAAAAACATTCAGTACTTC.

This CDR3 reads CASSSLPDRRNQFF. The DNA for the CDR3 is TGTGCCAGCAGTTCCCTCCCAGACAGACGGAACCAGTTCTTC. The chain uses TRBV6-5 and TRBJ2-1; D is possibly TRBD1 (5 bases). V was clipped by 4 bases and J by 13 bases, with 20 bases between them. The CDR3 has 14 residues. The germline gives CDR1 MNHEY, CDR2 SVGAGI.

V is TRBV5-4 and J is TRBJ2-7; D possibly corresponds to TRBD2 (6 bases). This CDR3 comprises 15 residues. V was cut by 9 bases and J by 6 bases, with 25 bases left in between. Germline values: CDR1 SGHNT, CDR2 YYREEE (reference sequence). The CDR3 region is CATSSPGLGGGEQYF. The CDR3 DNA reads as TGTGCCACCTCCTCCCCAGGACTGGGGGGAGGCGAGCAGTACTTC.

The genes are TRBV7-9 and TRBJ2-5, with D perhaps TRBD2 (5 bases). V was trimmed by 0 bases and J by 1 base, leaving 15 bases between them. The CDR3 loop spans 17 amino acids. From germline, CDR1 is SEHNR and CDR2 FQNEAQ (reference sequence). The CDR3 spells CASSLARGPRVQETQYF. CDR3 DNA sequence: TGTGCCAGCAGCTTAGCACGTGGCCCGCGGGTCCAAGAGACCCAGTACTTC.

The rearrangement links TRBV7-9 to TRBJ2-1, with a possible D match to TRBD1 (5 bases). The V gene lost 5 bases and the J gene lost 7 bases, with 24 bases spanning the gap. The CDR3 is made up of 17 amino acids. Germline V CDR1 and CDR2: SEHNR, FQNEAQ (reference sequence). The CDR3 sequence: CASSPRPMGRVRNEQFF. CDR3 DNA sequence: TGTGCCAGCAGCCCGAGACCTATGGGCAGGGTTAGGAATGAGCAGTTCTTC.

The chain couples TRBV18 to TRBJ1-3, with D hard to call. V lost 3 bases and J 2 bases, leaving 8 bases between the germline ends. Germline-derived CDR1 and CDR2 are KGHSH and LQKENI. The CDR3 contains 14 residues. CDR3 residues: CASSPPGAGNTIYF. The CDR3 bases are TGTGCCAGCTCACCGCCTGGGGCTGGAAACACCATATATTTT. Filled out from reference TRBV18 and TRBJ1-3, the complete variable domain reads NAGVMQNPRHLVRRRGQEARLRCSPMKGHSHVYWYRQLPEEGLKFMVYLQKENIIDESGMPKERFSAEFPKEGPSILRIQQVVRGDSAAYFCASSPPGAGNTIYFGEGSWLTVV.

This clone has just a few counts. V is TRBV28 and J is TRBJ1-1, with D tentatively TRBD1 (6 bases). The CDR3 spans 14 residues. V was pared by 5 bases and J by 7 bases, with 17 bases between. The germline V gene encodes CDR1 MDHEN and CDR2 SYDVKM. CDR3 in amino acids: CASSPGQPDNEAFF. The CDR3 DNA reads TGTGCCAGCAGTCCTGGACAGCCGGATAATGAAGCTTTCTTT.

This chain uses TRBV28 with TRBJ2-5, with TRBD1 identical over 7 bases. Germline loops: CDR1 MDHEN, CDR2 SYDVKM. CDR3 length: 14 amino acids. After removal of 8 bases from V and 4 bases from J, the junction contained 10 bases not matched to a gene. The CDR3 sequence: CASGGTALPETQYF. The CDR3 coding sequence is TGTGCCAGCGGTGGGACAGCTCTCCCAGAGACCCAGTACTTC.

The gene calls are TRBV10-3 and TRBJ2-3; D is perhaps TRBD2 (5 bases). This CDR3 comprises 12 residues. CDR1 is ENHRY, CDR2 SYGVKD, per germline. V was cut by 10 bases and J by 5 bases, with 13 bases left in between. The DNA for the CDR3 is TGTGCCACCGGGGTCTCCGGAGATACGCAGTATTTT. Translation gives CATGVSGDTQYF.

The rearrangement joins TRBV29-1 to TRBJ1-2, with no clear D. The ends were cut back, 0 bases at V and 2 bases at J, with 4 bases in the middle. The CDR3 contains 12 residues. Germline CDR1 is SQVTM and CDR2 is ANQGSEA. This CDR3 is CSVEDHNYGYTF. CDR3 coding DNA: TGCAGCGTTGAAGACCACAACTATGGCTACACCTTC.

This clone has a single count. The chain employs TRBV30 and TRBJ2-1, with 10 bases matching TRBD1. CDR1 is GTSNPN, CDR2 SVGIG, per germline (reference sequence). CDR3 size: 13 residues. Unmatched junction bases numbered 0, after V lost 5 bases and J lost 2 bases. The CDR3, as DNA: TGTGCCTGGGGGACAGGGGCCTACAATGAGCAGTTCTTC. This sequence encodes CAWGTGAYNEQFF.

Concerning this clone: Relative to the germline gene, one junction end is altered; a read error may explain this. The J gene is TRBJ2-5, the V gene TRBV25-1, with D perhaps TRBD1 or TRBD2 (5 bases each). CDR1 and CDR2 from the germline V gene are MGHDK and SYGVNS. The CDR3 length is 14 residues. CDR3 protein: CASSRRGGQGTQYF. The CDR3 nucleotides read TGTGCCAGCAGCCGAAGGGGCGGGCAAGGGACCCAGTACTTC.